Each of the 6 T cell receptor beta chains below was sequenced from the same sample in a study of T cell responses to AZD1222 COVID-19 vaccine. Using immunoSEQ multiplex PCR, the repertoire was profiled, and TCRdb retains in-frame clones only, with some absent. The sample yields about 120,000 clones, roughly 87% seen once. Sequencing used peripheral blood, obtained on day 0 of MenACWY control vaccination. The source of these receptors is an adult in good health.

This chain links TRBV6-4 with TRBJ1-1; 7 bases match TRBD1. Germline V gives CDR1 MRHNA, CDR2 SNTAGT. Unmatched junction bases numbered 4, after V lost 6 bases and J lost 3 bases. CDR3 length: 13 amino acids. The chain's CDR3 is CASSNRGDTEAFF. The CDR3 region has the DNA TGTGCCAGCAGCAACAGGGGAGACACTGAAGCTTTCTTT.

The rearrangement links TRBV18 to TRBJ1-5, with D maybe TRBD1 (5 bases). This CDR3 is built from 16 residues. The V end lost 0 bases, the J end lost 9 bases, and 18 bases lay between the germline ends. Germline CDR1 reads KGHSH; CDR2 reads LQKENI. The DNA for the CDR3 is TGTGCCAGCTCACCACCGGTCGGCCCTAACGGGGGGCCCCAGCATTTT. Translating gives CASSPPVGPNGGPQHF.

The chain links TRBV7-9 to TRBJ2-1, with a tentative D call TRBD1 (5 bases). Deletions cut 1 base from V and 4 bases from J, with 11 bases between. Germline V gene lookup returns CDR1 SEHNR and CDR2 FQNEAQ (reference sequence). The CDR3 extends over 15 amino acids. CDR3 loop: CASSLDQGIYNEQFF. CDR3 DNA sequence: TGTGCCAGCAGCTTAGACCAGGGAATTTACAATGAGCAGTTCTTC.

This chain joins TRBV6-5 and TRBJ1-5; no reliable D call. Trimming removed 6 bases from V and 8 bases from J, with 14 bases in between. This CDR3 region has 13 residues. Germline V CDR1 and CDR2: MNHEY, SVGAGI. CDR3 sequence: CASSTRNMEPQHF. The CDR3 bases are TGTGCCAGCAGCACAAGGAACATGGAGCCCCAGCATTTT.

This chain links TRBV4-3 with TRBJ2-2, with D tentatively TRBD1 or TRBD2 (6 bases each). V dropped 9 bases and J dropped 3 bases, with 14 bases sitting between them. This CDR3 is 14 amino acids long. Germline V lookup: CDR1 LGHNA, CDR2 YSLEER. CDR3 sequence reads: CASTSGADTGELFF. The DNA of the CDR3 is TGCGCCAGTACCTCGGGGGCGGACACCGGGGAGCTGTTTTTT.

The rearrangement joins TRBV9 to TRBJ1-1, with 7 nucleotides matching TRBD1. The germline V gene encodes CDR1 SGDLS and CDR2 YYNGEE. This CDR3 contains 15 residues. With 1 base clipped from V and 1 base from J, the junction kept 4 bases outside the gene matches. CDR3 region: CASSVMGTANTEAFF. CDR3 coding DNA: TGTGCCAGCAGCGTAATGGGGACAGCGAACACTGAAGCTTTCTTT.